The 3 T cell receptor beta chains presented below share a single source sample, sequenced in a study of T-cell memory formation after mild COVID-19. MiXCR, applied by TCRdb to the 5' RACE reads, yields one record per CDR3 protein. The sample contains around 180,000 distinct CDR3 sequences, 16% of which appear only once. The specimen was PBMCs or a T cell subset sorted from them (not recorded which). These receptors came from an adult woman who had mild COVID-19 (a few samples of this study predate the infection). Cell type and time point are not known.

A few counts support this clonotype. The V call is TRBV7-8, the J call TRBJ1-2; D perhaps matches TRBD1 (5 bases). This CDR3 has 13 residues. Germline V gene sequence: CDR1 SGHVS, CDR2 FQNEAQ. V was pared by 5 bases and J by 8 bases, with 15 bases between. CDR3 in amino acids: CASSPEGLVGYTF. DNA of the CDR3: TGTGCCAGCAGCCCAGAGGGGTTGGTGGGCTACACCTTC.

The chain joins TRBV3-1 to TRBJ1-2; no clear D. The CDR3 totals 13 residues. Germline V gene sequence: CDR1 LGHDT, CDR2 YNNKEL (reference sequence). The V end was cut by 0 bases, the J end by 2 bases, with 4 bases between. For the CDR3, the DNA is TGTGCCAGCAGCCAAGACCTAAACTATGGCTACACCTTC. It specifies CASSQDLNYGYTF. The full variable domain, rest sourced from reference TRBV3-1 and TRBJ1-2, is DTAVSQTPKYLVTQMGNDKSIKCEQNLGHDTMYWYKQDSKKFLKIMFSYNNKELIINETVPNRFSPKSPDKAHLNLHINSLELGDSAVYFCASSQDLNYGYTFGSGTRLTVV.

V gene TRBV29-1 combines with J gene TRBJ2-7; no firm D call. CDR1 and CDR2 (germline): SQVTM, ANQGSEA. V lost 3 bases, J lost 3 bases, and 9 bases lay in between. The CDR3 has 12 amino acids. The CDR3 loop reads CSVERPFYEQYF. The DNA for the CDR3 is TGCAGCGTTGAGAGACCATTCTACGAGCAGTACTTC.